This TCR beta chain was documented in a study of CD8+CD57+ T cells in acquired aplastic anemia (dated 2018 in TCRdb). With regard to the full study: A mean of approximately 3 ug of DNA, ranging from about 0.19 to 30 ug, was extracted from sorted CD4+ and CD8+ cells. A CD8+CD57+ expansion meant a frequency higher than the mean frequency seen in healthy subjects.

Patients chosen for sequencing had shown expansion of CD8+CD57+ cells by flow cytometry. Severe acquired aplastic anemia was diagnosed in all patients according to International Study of Aplastic Anemia and Agranulocytosis and Camitta criteria. No therapy had been received by the patients at the time of blood sampling. In this study, sorted CD4+ and CD8+ T cells from the blood of healthy subjects and of severe aplastic anemia patients had their TCR repertoires deep-sequenced. Patients were enrolled in the USA under clinicaltrials.gov protocols 00001620, 01623167, 00001397, 00071045, 00081523 and 00961064. Ficoll-Paque density gradient centrifugation was used to isolate peripheral blood mononuclear cells. Before DNA extraction, CD4+ and CD8+ T cells were sorted with FACS or magnetic beads. The CDR3 runs 10 residues from the cysteine to the phenylalanine. Only the CDR3 DNA stays, 30 bases, in frame from base 1. V drops 3 bases and J drops 3 bases, leaving 2 bases in between. The germline V gene (reference sequence) specifies DFQATT as CDR1 and SNEGSKA as CDR2.

Study-wide conclusions, independent of this receptor: CD8+ Simpson's diversity did not differ significantly between patients and healthy controls (P=0.060). Twenty-nine CD8+ CDR3 sequences were shared between patients and controls but appeared highly expressed in patients and within their immunodominant clones.

This clonotype was found many times. The antigen this receptor binds is unknown. No base quality information exists; no much larger clone differs at one position. Genomic DNA was used as template for profiling of TCR beta VDJ combinations and CDR3 sequences. An Illumina HiSeq 2000 was used for TCR repertoire sequencing. On the study's bioinformatics: TRBV/TRBJ rearrangement plots, CDR3 size and DJ length profiles, and Simpson's diversity index were used to evaluate the repertoires. The immunodominant clone was defined as the most abundant DNA sequence in deep sequencing data. CDR3 amino acid sequences were checked for sharing across subjects and were also compared against the VDJdb database and published repertoires. The public sequencing data were trimmed at Q25 with fastp and processed into clonotypes with MiXCR by TCRdb, which kept only in-frame beta chains. Every CDR3 protein is listed once, alongside the most common genes and DNA of its rows. V and J calls and clone size were set by TCRdb, not the authors. The sample table holds approximately 470,000 distinct CDR3 sequences, of which about a third were seen once. 0.82% of the sample goes to the ten largest clones.

This chain joins TRBV20-1 to TRBJ1-2; no D gene is confidently identified. The sample comprised sorted CD4+, CD8+, or CD8+CD57+ T cells (not recorded which) from PBMCs. The sequence was obtained from a human donor with aplastic anemia. The encoded CDR3 is CSARDYGYTF. The sequenced DNA: TGCAGTGCTAGGGACTATGGCTACACCTTC.